This T cell receptor (beta chain) was retrieved from a study of blood T cell repertoires in COVID-19. In the study overall: From the United States, Italy and Spain came samples of acute and convalescent COVID-19.

As processed by the authors: By means of reference gene primer amplification, nucleated cell counts were estimated. The repertoire was sequenced with immunoSEQ multiplex PCR; TCRdb's copy has only in-frame clones and lacks some. The DNA was the basis for D and trimming; V, J and clone size are from that table. The sample records roughly 250,000 clones, 80% to 90% being singletons. The sample taken for sequencing was peripheral blood. The receptor comes from a woman aged 70-85 years with acute or convalescent COVID-19.

The DNA of the CDR3 is TGCGCCAGCAGCTTGGCCCTGGGGAGCGGAACAACCTACGAGCAGTACTTC. It encodes CASSLALGSGTTYEQYF. The chain joins TRBV5-1 to TRBJ2-7; D may be TRBD2 (5 bases). The V gene's germline CDR1 is SGHRS and CDR2 YFSETQ. The CDR3 is 17 residues long. Trimming removed 0 bases at V and 2 bases at J, with 18 bases between.